This T cell receptor beta chain derives from a study of tumor-infiltrating lymphocytes in primary liver carcinoma. TCR beta cDNA was prepared out of around 460 ng total RNA by means of a constant-region primer. For TCR beta, libraries were produced by three nested multiplex PCR rounds using slightly modified ARM-PCR. TCRdb analysed the multiplex PCR reads with MiXCR anew, one entry per CDR3 protein. The table lists 70,000 to 85,000 distinct CDR3 sequences, about 70% of them singletons. DNA and RNA were both co-extracted from 20-30 mg of bulk tissue that had not been sorted. With chronic HBV infection, the patients were also treatment-naive. The TCR was taken from a woman aged 55-69 years with primary liver carcinoma and hepatitis B virus infection. Material for sequencing was liver tumor tissue from sampling region 4. Subset reported: tumor region T4, right-lateral pole.

CDR3 sequence (DNA): TGTGCCTGGAGATTAGGGACCAGCGCAGATACGCAGTATTTT. Its protein product is CAWRLGTSADTQYF. V usage is TRBV30 and J usage is TRBJ2-3, with D perhaps matching TRBD1 or TRBD2 (5 bases each). Germline CDR1 GTSNPN, CDR2 SVGIG (reference sequence). This CDR3 spans 14 amino acids. The ends were cut back, 3 bases at V and 4 bases at J, with 14 bases in the middle.